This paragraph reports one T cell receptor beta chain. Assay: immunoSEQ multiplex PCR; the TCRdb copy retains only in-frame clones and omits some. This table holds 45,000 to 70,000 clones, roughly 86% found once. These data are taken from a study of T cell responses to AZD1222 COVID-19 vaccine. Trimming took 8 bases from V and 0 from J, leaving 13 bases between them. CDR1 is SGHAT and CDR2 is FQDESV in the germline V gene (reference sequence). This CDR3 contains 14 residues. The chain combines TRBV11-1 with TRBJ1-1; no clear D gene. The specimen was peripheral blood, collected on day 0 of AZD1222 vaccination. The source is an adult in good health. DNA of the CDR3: TGTGCCAGCTCGCCAGACACCTTGAACACTGAAGCTTTCTTT. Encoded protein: CASSPDTLNTEAFF.